This T cell receptor (beta chain) was recorded in a study of T cells after yellow fever vaccination. Study background: Preparation of the low-cell-number fractions used SMART-Seq v4 Ultra Low Input. Notes on the study in general: The study found a weaker secondary response that peaked faster, day 5 versus 15. FACS-sorted repertoires could harbor abundant contaminating bulk-population clonotypes.

The sample holds many counts of this clonotype. Its antigen remains unidentified. This CDR3 contains 14 residues. The V end was cut by 3 bases, the J end by 0 bases, with 6 bases between. CDR1 is MNHEY, CDR2 SVGAGI, per germline. A 5'RACE template-switching step, the method used to make TCR cDNA, added a universal primer site and UMIs. TCRdb itself ran the 5' RACE reads through MiXCR, one entry per CDR3 protein. There are roughly 120,000 distinct CDR3 sequences in the sample; about 7% occur only once, and over 2.5% lies in the top ten. The sequence was obtained from a man younger than 35 who received the YFV17D yellow fever vaccine. The chain links TRBV6-5 to TRBJ1-3; no reliable D call. The sequencing used CD4+ T cells sorted from PBMCs, collected more than 35 days after the first yellow fever vaccination. CDR3 amino acids: CASSYSISGNTIYF. The CDR3 nucleotides read TGTGCCAGCAGTTATAGCATCTCTGGAAACACCATATATTTT.